This T cell receptor (beta chain) was recovered during a study of molecular identifiers for immune sequencing clone quantification. Per the germline V gene, CDR1 is MDHEN and CDR2 is SYDVKM. Trimming removed 5 bases at V and 0 bases at J, with 15 bases between. The CDR3 contains 16 residues. This clonotype was seen many times. Its antigen remains unidentified. Study-level results: Investigators reportedly could detect spiked Jurkat TCR RNA from one cell among 980,000 or so naive cells. Among effectors, clones above 20 RNA copies held over 98% of molecules; among naive cells, under 1%.

TCR libraries were built in bulk with a published protocol and specific TCR primers. One entry per CDR3 protein, called by TCRdb with MiXCR from the PCR reads. The sample has over 600,000 distinct CDR3 sequences, nearly 20% seen once; the top ten hold 0.75% to 0.95%. The sequencing sample was made of naive CD8+ T cells from blood, with Jurkat cell RNA spiked in. This sample's subset: FACS-sorted CD8+CD4-CCR7+CD45RA+ naive T cells. This clonotype was sampled from a human donor in good health. Some libraries in this study had Jurkat cell RNA spiked in. The chain is built from TRBV28 and TRBJ2-3; D is unresolved. CDR3 DNA: TGTGCCAGCAGTCCTCCCTGGACGGGTAGCACAGATACGCAGTATTTT. Translating gives CASSPPWTGSTDTQYF.